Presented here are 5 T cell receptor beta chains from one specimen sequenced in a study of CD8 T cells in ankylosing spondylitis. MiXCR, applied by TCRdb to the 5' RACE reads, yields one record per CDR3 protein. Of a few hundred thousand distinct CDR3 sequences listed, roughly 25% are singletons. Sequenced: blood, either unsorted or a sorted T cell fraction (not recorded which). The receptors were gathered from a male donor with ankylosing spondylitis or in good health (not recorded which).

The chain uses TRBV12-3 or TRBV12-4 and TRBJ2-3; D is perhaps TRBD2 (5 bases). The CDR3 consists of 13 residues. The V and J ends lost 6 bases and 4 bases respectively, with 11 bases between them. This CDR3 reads CASRVRGADTQYF. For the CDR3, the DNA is TGTGCCAGCAGGGTCCGGGGTGCAGATACGCAGTATTTT.

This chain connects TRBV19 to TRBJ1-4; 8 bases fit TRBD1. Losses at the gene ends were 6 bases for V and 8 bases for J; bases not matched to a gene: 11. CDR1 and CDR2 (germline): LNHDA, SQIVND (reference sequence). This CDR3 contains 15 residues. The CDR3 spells CASSPGQGSIEKLFF. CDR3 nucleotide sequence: TGTGCCAGTAGCCCCGGACAGGGCTCCATCGAAAAACTGTTTTTT.

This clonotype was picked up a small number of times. Here the CDR3 DNA reads TGTGCCACCAGCAAGGGGGATGTTGTCAATGAGCAGTTCTTC. It translates to CATSKGDVVNEQFF. The rearrangement links TRBV15 to TRBJ2-1, with TRBD1 as a possible D gene (6 bases). CDR1 is LNHNV and CDR2 is YYDKDF in the germline V gene (reference sequence). The CDR3 has 14 residues. Trimming left V 4 bases short and J 6 bases short, with 13 bases between.

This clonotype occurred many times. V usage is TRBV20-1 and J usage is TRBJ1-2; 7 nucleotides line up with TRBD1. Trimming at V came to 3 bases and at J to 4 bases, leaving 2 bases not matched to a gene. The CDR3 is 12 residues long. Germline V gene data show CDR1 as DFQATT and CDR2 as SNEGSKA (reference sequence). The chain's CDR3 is CSASGDSYGYTF. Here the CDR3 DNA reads TGCAGTGCTAGTGGGGACAGCTATGGCTACACCTTC.

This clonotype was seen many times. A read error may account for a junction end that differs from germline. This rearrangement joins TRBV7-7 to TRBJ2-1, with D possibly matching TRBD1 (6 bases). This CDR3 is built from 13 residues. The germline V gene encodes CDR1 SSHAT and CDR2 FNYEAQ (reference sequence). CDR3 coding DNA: TGTGCTAGCAGCACAGGACAGTACAATGAGCAGTTCTTC. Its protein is CASSTGQYNEQFF.